Listed below are T cell receptor beta chains from one sample, sequenced in a study of response to subunit inactivated influenza vaccine. TCRdb re-derived calls from the RT-PCR reads in MiXCR, one entry per CDR3 protein. The sample records under 950,000 distinct CDR3 sequences, around 21% being singletons. Sequenced material: PBMCs from blood, taken 5 days after vaccination. The source of these receptors is a middle-aged man who received an inactivated influenza vaccine. Each CDR3 is given without its conserved first and last residue. The D gene is left open where the match is weak.

>TRBV7-6|TRBJ2-4|-
ASSSRSPGTDGAKNIQY
>TRBV20-1|TRBJ1-1|TRBD1
SARGLQGKVTEAF
>TRBV20-1|TRBJ2-3|TRBD2
SAISPSGGDTDTQY
>TRBV20-1|TRBJ1-1|TRBD1
SASRQGARGTEAF
>TRBV7-6|TRBJ2-5|-
ASSFVLTQY
>TRBV4-2|TRBJ2-5|TRBD1
ASSRRGTGGLRPQETQY
>TRBV7-2|TRBJ2-7|-
ASSFFEEGEQY
>TRBV5-1|TRBJ2-2|TRBD2
ASSGTSGSDTGELF
>TRBV19|TRBJ2-2|TRBD1
ASSRQGINTGELF
>TRBV12-3/TRBV12-4|TRBJ1-6|TRBD1
ASSFRGVSPLH
>TRBV5-1|TRBJ1-1|TRBD1
ASSLQGAWAEAF
>TRBV6-6|TRBJ1-1|TRBD1
AARGGNTEAF
>TRBV6-1|TRBJ1-2|TRBD1
ASSVGTGYYGYT
>TRBV9|TRBJ2-3|TRBD2
ASSGTSGRNADTQY
>TRBV11-2|TRBJ2-3|TRBD2
ASSFPTSGRSTDTQY
>TRBV7-2|TRBJ2-1|-
ASSLEEWSYNEQF
>TRBV5-1|TRBJ2-2|-
ASSFTGSGELF
>TRBV9|TRBJ2-1|-
ASSVGGAGARNEQF
>TRBV29-1|TRBJ1-1|-
SVEIQGEAF
>TRBV5-1|TRBJ2-1|-
ASSLASWGSGYNEQF
>TRBV29-1|TRBJ1-1|-
SVAKQGRPTEAF
>TRBV10-3|TRBJ2-1|TRBD2
AISELAGVVYNEQF
>TRBV3-1|TRBJ2-1|-
ASSHPNLISYNEQF
>TRBV20-1|TRBJ2-3|TRBD2
SARDRAGGPTQY
>TRBV12-3/TRBV12-4|TRBJ1-3|-
ASSLAGQAVV
>TRBV3-1|TRBJ1-2|-
ASSQEDRIYT
>TRBV15|TRBJ2-5|-
ATGLEWSQETQY
>TRBV7-8|TRBJ2-7|-
ASSLTMGVHEQY
>TRBV29-1|TRBJ1-2|-
SVPQTDSNYGYT
>TRBV7-2|TRBJ2-7|-
ASTPGSVPSYEQY
>TRBV18|TRBJ2-7|-
ASSPLRRQTYEQY
>TRBV5-1|TRBJ2-1|-
ASSLLEGGYNEQF
>TRBV28|TRBJ2-5|-
ASSFGKRLEETQY
>TRBV7-9|TRBJ2-5|-
ASSPSRAPGETQY
>TRBV7-2|TRBJ2-1|-
ASSLGYGSYNEQF
>TRBV6-5|TRBJ2-3|-
ASCYRVPADTQY
>TRBV10-3|TRBJ2-1|-
AIGTGVWDEQF
>TRBV4-3|TRBJ2-3|-
ASSQAWASSTDTQY
>TRBV28|TRBJ1-6|-
ASSSTRLRNSPLH
>TRBV6-6|TRBJ1-2|-
ASSYNSRSNYGYT
>TRBV4-3|TRBJ2-3|-
ASSQDWVGGRTDTQY
>TRBV7-6|TRBJ2-1|TRBD2
ASSLAALAGDNEQF
>TRBV25-1|TRBJ2-7|TRBD1
ASSELVTGSTYEQY
>TRBV3-1|TRBJ1-1|TRBD1
ASSRLGQGNTEAF
>TRBV11-2|TRBJ2-4|-
ASSRRVGHLAKNIQY
>TRBV10-3|TRBJ2-2|-
ASNDRLRGGELF
>TRBV20-1|TRBJ1-1|-
SAPRPGENTEAF
>TRBV6-1|TRBJ1-1|-
ASSVSRNTEAF
>TRBV9|TRBJ2-1|-
ASSVVSTGALNEQF
>TRBV20-1|TRBJ2-7|-
SARPQGDYEQY
>TRBV29-1|TRBJ2-3|-
SVLVRGHTDTQY
>TRBV6-2/TRBV6-3|TRBJ2-7|-
ASSYAASYEQY
>TRBV28|TRBJ2-5|TRBD1
ASGLLHRGHETQY